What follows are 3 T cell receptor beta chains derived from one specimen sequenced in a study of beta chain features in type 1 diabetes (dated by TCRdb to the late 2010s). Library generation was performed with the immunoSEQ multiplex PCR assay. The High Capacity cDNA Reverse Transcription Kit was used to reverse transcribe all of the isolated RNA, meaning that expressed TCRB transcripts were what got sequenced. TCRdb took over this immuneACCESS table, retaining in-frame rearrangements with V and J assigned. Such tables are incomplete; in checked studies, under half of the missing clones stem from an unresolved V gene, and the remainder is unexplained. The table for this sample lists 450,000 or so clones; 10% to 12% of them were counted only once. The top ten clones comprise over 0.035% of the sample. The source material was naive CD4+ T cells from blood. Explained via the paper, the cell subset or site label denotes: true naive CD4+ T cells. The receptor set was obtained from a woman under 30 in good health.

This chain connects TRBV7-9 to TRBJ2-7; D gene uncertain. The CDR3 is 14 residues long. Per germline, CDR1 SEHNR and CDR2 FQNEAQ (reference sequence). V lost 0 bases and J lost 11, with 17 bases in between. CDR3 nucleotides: TGTGCCAGCAGCTTAGCTTCGGCCGGACCGCCGGAGTACTTC. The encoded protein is CASSLASAGPPEYF.

The CDR3 loop reads CASSLGGKTQETQYF. The CDR3 coding sequence is TGTGCCAGCAGCTTAGGGGGGAAGACTCAAGAGACCCAGTACTTC. V gene TRBV7-2 combines with J gene TRBJ2-5, with D perhaps assigned TRBD1 or TRBD2 (5 bases each). CDR3 length: 15 residues. Trimming took 1 base from V and 2 from J, leaving 11 bases between them. Germline-derived CDR1 and CDR2 are SGHTA and FQGNSA.

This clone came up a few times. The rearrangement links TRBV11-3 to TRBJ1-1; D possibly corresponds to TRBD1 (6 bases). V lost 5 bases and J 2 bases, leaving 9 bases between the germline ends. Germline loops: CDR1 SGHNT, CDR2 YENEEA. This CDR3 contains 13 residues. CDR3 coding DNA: TGTGCCAGCAGCGCGGGGGCAAACACTGAAGCTTTCTTT. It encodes CASSAGANTEAFF.